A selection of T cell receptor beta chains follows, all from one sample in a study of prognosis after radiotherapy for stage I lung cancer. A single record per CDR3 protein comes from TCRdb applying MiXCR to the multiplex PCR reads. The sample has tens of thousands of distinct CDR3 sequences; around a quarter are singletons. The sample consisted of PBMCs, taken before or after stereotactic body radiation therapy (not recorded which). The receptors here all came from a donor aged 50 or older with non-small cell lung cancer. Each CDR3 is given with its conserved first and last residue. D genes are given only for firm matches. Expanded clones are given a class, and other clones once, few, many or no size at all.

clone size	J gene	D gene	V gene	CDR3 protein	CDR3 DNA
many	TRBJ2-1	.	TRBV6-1	CASSQGDGEQFF	TGTGCCAGCAGCCAAGGGGACGGTGAGCAGTTCTTC
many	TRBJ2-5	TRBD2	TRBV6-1	CASSEAPAGAQETQYF	TGTGCCAGCAGTGAAGCGCCAGCGGGGGCCCAAGAGACCCAGTACTTC
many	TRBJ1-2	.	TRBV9	CASSARGQWANYGYTF	TGTGCCAGCAGCGCCAGAGGTCAGTGGGCCAACTATGGCTACACCTTC
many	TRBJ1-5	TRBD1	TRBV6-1	CASSPGTGERQPQHF	TGTGCCAGCAGCCCCGGGACAGGGGAGAGGCAGCCCCAGCATTTT
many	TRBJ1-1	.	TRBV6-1	CASGGRLNTEAFF	TGTGCCAGTGGGGGACGGCTGAACACTGAAGCTTTCTTT
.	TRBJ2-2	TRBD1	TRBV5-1	CASSRTSGGSRELLF	TGCGCCAGCAGCCGTACCTCAGGGGGATCCAGGGAGCTGCTTTTT
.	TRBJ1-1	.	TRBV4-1	CASSQESTNTEAFF	TGCGCCAGCAGCCAAGAAAGTACCAACACTGAAGCTTTCTTT
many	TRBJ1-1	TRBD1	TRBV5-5	CASSPSTGSRTEAFF	TGTGCCAGCAGCCCCTCGACAGGGAGTCGTACTGAAGCTTTCTTT
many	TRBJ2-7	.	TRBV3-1	CASSPAGTYYEQYF	TGTGCCAGCAGCCCAGCCGGGACATACTACGAGCAGTACTTC
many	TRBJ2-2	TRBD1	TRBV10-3	CAISATGSVTGELFF	TGTGCCATCAGTGCGACAGGGTCGGTCACCGGGGAGCTGTTTTTT
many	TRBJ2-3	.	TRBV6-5	CASSYSFGGTDTQYF	TGTGCCAGCAGTTACTCGTTCGGGGGCACAGATACGCAGTATTTT
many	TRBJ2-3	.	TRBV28	CASSLESTDTQYF	TGTGCCAGCAGCCTAGAGAGCACAGATACGCAGTATTTT
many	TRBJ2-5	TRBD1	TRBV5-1	CASSGGQGRGETQYF	TGCGCCAGCAGCGGGGGACAGGGGAGGGGAGAGACCCAGTACTTC
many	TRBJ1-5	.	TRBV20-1	CSASEGNQPQHF	TGCAGTGCTTCGGAGGGAAATCAGCCCCAGCATTTT
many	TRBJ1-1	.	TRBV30	CAWSVLGMGGNTEAFF	TGTGCCTGGAGTGTACTTGGGATGGGCGGGAACACTGAAGCTTTCTTT
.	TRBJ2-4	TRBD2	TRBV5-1	CASSVTSGDLKNIQYF	TGCGCCAGCAGCGTTACTAGCGGGGATCTCAAAAACATTCAGTACTTC
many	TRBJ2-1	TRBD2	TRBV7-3	CASSQLAGGYNEQFF	TGTGCCAGCAGCCAACTAGCGGGGGGTTACAATGAGCAGTTCTTC
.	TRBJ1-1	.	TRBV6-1	CASSGDCNTEAFF	TGTGCCAGCAGTGGGGATTGTAACACTGAAGCTTTCTTT
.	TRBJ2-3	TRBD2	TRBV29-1	CSVPGTSHTDMQYF	TGCAGCGTCCCCGGGACTAGCCACACAGATATGCAGTATTTT
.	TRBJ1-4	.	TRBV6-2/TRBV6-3	CASSQGSWRNEKLFF	TGTGCCAGCAGTCAAGGGTCATGGCGAAATGAAAAACTGTTTTTT